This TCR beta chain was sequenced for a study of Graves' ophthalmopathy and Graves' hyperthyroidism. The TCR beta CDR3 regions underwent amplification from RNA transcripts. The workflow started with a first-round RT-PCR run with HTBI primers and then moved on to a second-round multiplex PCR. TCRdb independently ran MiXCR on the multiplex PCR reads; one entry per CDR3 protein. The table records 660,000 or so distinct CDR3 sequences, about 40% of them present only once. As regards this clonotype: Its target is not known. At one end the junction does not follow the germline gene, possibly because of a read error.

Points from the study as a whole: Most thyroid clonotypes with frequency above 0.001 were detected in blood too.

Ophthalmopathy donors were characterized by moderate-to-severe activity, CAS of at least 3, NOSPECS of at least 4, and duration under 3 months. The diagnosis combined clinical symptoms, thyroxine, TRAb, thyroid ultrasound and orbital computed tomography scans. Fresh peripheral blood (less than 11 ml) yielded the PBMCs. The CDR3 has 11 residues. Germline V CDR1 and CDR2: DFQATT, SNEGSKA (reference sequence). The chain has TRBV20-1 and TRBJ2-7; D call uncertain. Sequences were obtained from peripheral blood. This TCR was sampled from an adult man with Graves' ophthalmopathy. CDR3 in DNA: TGCAGTGCTAGTCTCCCCTACGAGCGGTACTTC. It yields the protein CSASLPYERYF.